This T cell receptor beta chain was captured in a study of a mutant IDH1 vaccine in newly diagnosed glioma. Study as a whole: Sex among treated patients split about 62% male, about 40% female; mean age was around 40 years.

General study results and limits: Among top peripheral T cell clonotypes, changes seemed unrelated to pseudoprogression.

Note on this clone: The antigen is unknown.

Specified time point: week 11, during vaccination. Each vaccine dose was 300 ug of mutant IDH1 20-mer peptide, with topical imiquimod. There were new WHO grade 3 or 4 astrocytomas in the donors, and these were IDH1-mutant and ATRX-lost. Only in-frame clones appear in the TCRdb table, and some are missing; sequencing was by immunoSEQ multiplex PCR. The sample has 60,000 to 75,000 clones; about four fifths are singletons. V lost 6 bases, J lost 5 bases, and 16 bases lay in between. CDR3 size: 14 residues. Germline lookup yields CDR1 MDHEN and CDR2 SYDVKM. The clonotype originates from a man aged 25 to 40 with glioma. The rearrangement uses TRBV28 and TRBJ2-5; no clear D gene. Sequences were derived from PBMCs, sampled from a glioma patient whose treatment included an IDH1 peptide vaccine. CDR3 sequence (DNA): TGTGCCAGCAGCCCGGCTTTGGCAGCTGAGACCCAGTACTTC. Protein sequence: CASSPALAAETQYF. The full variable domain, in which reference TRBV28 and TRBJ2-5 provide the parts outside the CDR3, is DVKVTQSSRYLVKRTGEKVFLECVQDMDHENMFWYRQDPGLGLRLIYFSYDVKMKEKGDIPEGYSVSREKKERFSLILESASTNQTSMYLCASSPALAAETQYFGPGTRLLVL.